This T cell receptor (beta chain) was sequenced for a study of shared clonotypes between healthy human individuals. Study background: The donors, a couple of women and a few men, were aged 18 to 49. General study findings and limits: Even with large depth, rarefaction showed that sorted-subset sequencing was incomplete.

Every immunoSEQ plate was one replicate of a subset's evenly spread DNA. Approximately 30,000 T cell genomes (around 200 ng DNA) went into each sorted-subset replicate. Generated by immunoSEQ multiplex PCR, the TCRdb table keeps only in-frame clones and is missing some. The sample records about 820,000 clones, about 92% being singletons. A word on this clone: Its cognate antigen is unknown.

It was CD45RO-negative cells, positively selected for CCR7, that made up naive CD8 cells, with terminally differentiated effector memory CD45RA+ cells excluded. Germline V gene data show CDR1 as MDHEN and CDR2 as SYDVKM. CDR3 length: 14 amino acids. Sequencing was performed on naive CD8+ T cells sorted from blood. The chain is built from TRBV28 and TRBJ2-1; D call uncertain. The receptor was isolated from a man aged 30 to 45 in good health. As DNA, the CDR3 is TGTGCGAGTGGGGTCGTAGAAACCTACAATGAGCAGTTCTTC. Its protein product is CASGVVETYNEQFF.